The present T cell receptor (beta chain) was sequenced within a study of blood T cell repertoires in COVID-19. In the study overall: Acute-phase and convalescent COVID-19 samples originated in the United States, Italy and Spain. From T cells, B-cell-depleted T cells, or PBMCs came the material, which was cDNA or gDNA.

Germline V gene lookup returns CDR1 KGHSH and CDR2 LQKENI. Germline trimming cut 4 bases from V and 6 bases from J; bases unmatched to any gene: 8. The CDR3 length is 14 residues. This clone has only one observation. Under the authors' procedure: Reference gene primer amplification gave nucleated cell count estimates. The assay was immunoSEQ multiplex PCR, and TCRdb's table has in-frame clones only and misses some. That table gives V, J and clone size, and the DNA gave D and trimming. Among 150,000 to 200,000 clones listed, approximately 90% were seen once. Sequencing was performed on peripheral blood. The chain uses TRBV18 and TRBJ1-2, with 7 bases identical to TRBD1. This sequence was found in a man between 60 and 70 years old with active or convalescent COVID-19. The CDR3 loop reads CASSQRDRADGYTF. The CDR3 region has the DNA TGTGCCAGCTCACAGAGAGACAGGGCGGATGGCTACACCTTC. Drawing the rest from reference TRBV18 and TRBJ1-2, the complete variable domain is NAGVMQNPRHLVRRRGQEARLRCSPMKGHSHVYWYRQLPEEGLKFMVYLQKENIIDESGMPKERFSAEFPKEGPSILRIQQVVRGDSAAYFCASSQRDRADGYTFGSGTRLTVV.